The 30 T cell receptor beta chains listed next were all sequenced from one sample in a study of T cell responses to AZD1222 COVID-19 vaccine. Profiling relied on immunoSEQ multiplex PCR, and the TCRdb table lists in-frame clones only, not all of them. The sample lists more than 150,000 clones, around 90% occurring once. Sequenced material: peripheral blood, taken on day 0 of AZD1222 vaccination. These receptors came from an adult in good health.

This chain connects TRBV6-1 to TRBJ1-6, with unresolved D. The CDR3 sequence is 13 residues long. V lost 0 bases to trimming and J lost 4 bases, with 1 base between them. CDR1 is MNHNS, CDR2 SASEGT, per germline. The CDR3 is CASSEAYNSPLHF. In nucleotides, the CDR3 is TGTGCCAGCAGTGAAGCTTATAATTCACCCCTCCACTTT.

The rearrangement uses TRBV6-2 or TRBV6-3 and TRBJ2-7; no definite D call. The CDR3 is 16 residues long. V dropped 0 bases and J dropped 4 bases, with 16 bases sitting between them. Germline values: CDR1 MNHEY, CDR2 SVGEGT. This CDR3 reads CASSYSPQKGRYEQYF. The DNA of the CDR3 is TGTGCCAGCAGTTACTCACCACAGAAGGGCCGGTACGAGCAGTACTTC.

This rearrangement joins TRBV13 to TRBJ1-5; D remains unclear. Trimming took 6 bases from V and 8 from J, leaving 26 bases between them. The CDR3 has 17 amino acids. Germline values: CDR1 PRHDT, CDR2 FYEKMQ (reference sequence). The CDR3 loop is CASSHTRGLVGEEPQHF. CDR3 nucleotides: TGTGCCAGCAGTCACACGAGAGGGCTTGTAGGCGAGGAGCCCCAGCATTTT.

The gene calls are TRBV5-1 and TRBJ2-1; D might be TRBD1 or TRBD2, each matching 6 bases. This CDR3 region has 15 residues. Looked up from germline, CDR1 is SGHRS and CDR2 is YFSETQ. Trimming removed 1 base at V and 5 bases at J, with 13 bases between. Here the CDR3 reads CASSLSGGDNNEQFF. DNA for the CDR3: TGCGCCAGCAGCTTGAGTGGCGGGGACAACAATGAGCAGTTCTTC.

The chain carries TRBV7-9 and TRBJ2-2; D is unresolved. The CDR3 totals 13 residues. V gave up 5 bases and J gave up 4 bases, with 8 bases separating them. Germline lookup yields CDR1 SEHNR and CDR2 FQNEAQ (reference sequence). CDR3 sequence (DNA): TGTGCCAGCAGCCCGCTTGCCACCGGGGAGCTGTTTTTT. Its translation is CASSPLATGELFF.

This sequence joins TRBV28 and TRBJ2-7; no reliable D call. CDR3 length: 11 residues. Germline assignment: CDR1 MDHEN and CDR2 SYDVKM. Trimming took 8 bases from V and 2 from J, leaving 7 bases between them. Written as DNA, the CDR3 is TGTGCCAGCGGGAACCCCTACGAGCAGTACTTC. This translates into CASGNPYEQYF. The full variable domain, its missing parts supplied by reference TRBV28 and TRBJ2-7, is DVKVTQSSRYLVKRTGEKVFLECVQDMDHENMFWYRQDPGLGLRLIYFSYDVKMKEKGDIPEGYSVSREKKERFSLILESASTNQTSMYLCASGNPYEQYFGPGTRLTVT.

The chain couples TRBV7-9 to TRBJ2-1; 11 bases are a match to TRBD1. Germline CDR1 SEHNR, CDR2 FQNEAQ (reference sequence). J was trimmed by 7 bases and V by 3 bases; bases with no gene match: 8. This CDR3 region has 16 residues. CDR3 region: CASSLSGTGGRNEQFF. The CDR3 region has the DNA TGTGCCAGCAGCTTGTCCGGGACAGGGGGGCGAAATGAGCAGTTCTTC.

The V gene is TRBV30, the J gene TRBJ1-5; 7 bases agree with TRBD1. V lost 4 bases and J lost 0; bases outside the gene matches: 9. Germline CDR1 is GTSNPN and CDR2 is SVGIG (reference sequence). The CDR3 runs 16 residues. The CDR3 DNA follows: TGTGCCTGGACGAGCCGGGACAGCATTAGCAATCAGCCCCAGCATTTT. It specifies CAWTSRDSISNQPQHF.

The genes are TRBV5-8 and TRBJ2-2, with a tentative D call TRBD1 (6 bases). The ends were cut back, 4 bases at V and 9 bases at J, with 19 bases in the middle. Germline V lookup: CDR1 SGHTS, CDR2 YDEGEE. CDR3 size: 15 residues. CDR3 sequence reads: CASSHRDISRWELFF. For the CDR3, the DNA is TGTGCCAGCAGCCATCGGGACATCTCTAGGTGGGAGCTGTTTTTT.

The CDR3 loop is CASSLSHRGSGGYTF. In DNA, the CDR3 is TGTGCCAGCAGCTTATCCCACAGGGGGTCGGGCGGCTACACCTTC. V and J are TRBV7-6 and TRBJ1-2; TRBD1 matches 8 bases. V gave up 2 bases and J gave up 8 bases; unmatched junction bases: 10. The CDR3 sequence is 15 residues long. CDR1 and CDR2 (germline): SGHVS, FNYEAQ.

This CDR3 is CASSLSPTEQYF. CDR3 coding DNA: TGTGCCAGCAGTTTATCCCCGACAGAGCAGTACTTC. The rearrangement joins TRBV27 to TRBJ2-7; D call uncertain. Germline loops: CDR1 MNHEY, CDR2 SMNVEV (reference sequence). The length of the CDR3 is 12 residues. The V end lost 0 bases, the J end lost 7 bases, and 7 bases lay between the germline ends.

The chain has TRBV2 and TRBJ2-1; TRBD1 is a possible D gene (6 bases). This CDR3 region has 11 residues. Germline assignment: CDR1 SNHLY and CDR2 FYNNEI. V lost 10 bases and J 4 bases, leaving 8 bases between the germline ends. The CDR3 sequence is CATGQYNEQFF. The CDR3 DNA reads as TGTGCCACCGGACAGTACAATGAGCAGTTCTTC.

The J gene is TRBJ1-2, the V gene TRBV3-1 (or the pseudogene TRBV3-2), with unresolved D. The CDR3 is 11 residues long. Looked up from germline, CDR1 is LGHDT and CDR2 is YNNKEL (reference sequence). With 5 bases removed from V and 8 bases from J, the gap between germline ends came to 9 bases. CDR3 sequence (DNA): TGTGCCAGCAGCGGTCTCGAAGGCTACACCTTC. Its protein product is CASSGLEGYTF.

This chain uses TRBV5-4 with TRBJ2-3; D might be TRBD2 (5 bases). Trimming cost V 4 bases and J 3 bases, with 15 bases left between them. Germline V lookup: CDR1 SGHNT, CDR2 YYREEE (reference sequence). This CDR3 is 15 amino acids long. CDR3 DNA: TGTGCCAGCAGCCAAGAAAAGCGGAGAACAGATACGCAGTATTTT. Translated, it gives CASSQEKRRTDTQYF.

The chain is built from TRBV27 and TRBJ2-2; 15 bases match TRBD2. The V and J ends lost 4 bases and 8 bases, in that order; junction bases with no gene match: 5. Germline V gives CDR1 MNHEY, CDR2 SMNVEV (reference sequence). CDR3 length: 16 residues. The CDR3 DNA follows: TGTGCCAGCAGTTGGCGGACTAGCGGGAGGGCGGGGGAGCTGTTTTTT. It is translated as CASSWRTSGRAGELFF.

The rearrangement uses TRBV9 and TRBJ1-2; D is ambiguous. CDR3 length equals 15 residues. Germline CDR1 reads SGDLS; CDR2 reads YYNGEE. V was cut by 4 bases and J by 6 bases, with 19 bases left in between. The CDR3 here is CASSRTDFDPNGYTF. CDR3 DNA: TGTGCCAGCAGCCGAACCGATTTCGACCCAAATGGCTACACCTTC.

This sequence joins TRBV29-1 and TRBJ1-5, with 9 bases that match TRBD1. There are 14 residues in the CDR3. J lost 3 bases, V lost 4 bases, and 4 bases had no gene match. Germline lookup yields CDR1 SQVTM and CDR2 ANQGSEA. CDR3 region: CSVVDRGFNQPQHF. The CDR3 coding sequence is TGCAGCGTTGTGGACAGGGGCTTCAATCAGCCCCAGCATTTT.

J is TRBJ1-1 and V is TRBV6-5; D is ambiguous. This CDR3 spans 14 amino acids. In germline, CDR1 is MNHEY, CDR2 SVGAGI. V shed 7 bases and J shed 5 bases, with 17 bases lying between them. CDR3 DNA: TGTGCCAGCAAGGCCTTGGAGGTAAAGACTGAAGCTTTCTTT. It is translated as CASKALEVKTEAFF.

As regards this clone: This sample includes further DNA sequences coding for the same CDR3. V is TRBV15 and J is TRBJ1-4; D is ambiguous. The CDR3 has 15 residues. From germline, CDR1 is LNHNV and CDR2 YYDKDF (reference sequence). Trimming left V 0 bases short and J 4 bases short, with 9 bases between. The CDR3 DNA follows: TGTGCCACCAGCAGAGATAAGGGCCATAATGAAAAACTGTTTTTT. It yields the protein CATSRDKGHNEKLFF.

The rearrangement joins TRBV19 to TRBJ1-5; TRBD1 might be the D (5 bases). The length of the CDR3 is 14 residues. V was trimmed by 5 bases and J by 6 bases, leaving 14 bases between them. Germline CDR1 is LNHDA and CDR2 is SQIVND (reference sequence). The chain's CDR3 is CASSPRDSRQPQHF. The CDR3 nucleotides read TGTGCCAGTAGTCCCCGCGACAGCCGTCAGCCCCAGCATTTT.

This clone has just one count. Written as DNA, the CDR3 is TGTGCCAGCAGCTCGAGCCGGGGACTAGCGGGCTTCCACAATGAGCAGTTCTTC. Its translation: CASSSSRGLAGFHNEQFF. V usage is TRBV9 and J usage is TRBJ2-1; 12 bases match TRBD2. Per germline, CDR1 SGDLS and CDR2 YYNGEE. V shed 4 bases, J shed 5 bases, and the junction held 13 bases outside the gene matches. The CDR3 consists of 18 residues.

The V and J genes are TRBV7-9 and TRBJ2-7, with no clear D. With 2 bases removed from V and 2 bases from J, the gap between germline ends came to 4 bases. The CDR3 covers 12 residues. CDR1 is SEHNR, CDR2 FQNEAQ, per germline (reference sequence). The CDR3: CASSLLPYEQYF. The CDR3 DNA reads as TGTGCCAGCAGCTTACTACCCTACGAGCAGTACTTC.

This chain uses TRBV2 with TRBJ2-1; D is possibly TRBD2 (6 bases). Per the germline V gene, CDR1 is SNHLY and CDR2 is FYNNEI. V was shortened by 0 bases and J by 0 bases, with 6 bases between the two germline ends. This CDR3 has 15 residues. The CDR3 nucleotides read TGTGCCAGCAGTGAAGCGGAGGGCTCCTACAATGAGCAGTTCTTC. Translating it yields CASSEAEGSYNEQFF. The full variable domain, rest sourced from reference TRBV2 and TRBJ2-1, is EPEVTQTPSHQVTQMGQEVILRCVPISNHLYFYWYRQILGQKVEFLVSFYNNEISEKSEIFDDQFSVERPDGSNFTLKIRSTKLEDSAMYFCASSEAEGSYNEQFFGPGTRLTVL.

The chain is built from TRBV6-2 or TRBV6-3 and TRBJ1-5; tentatively, D is TRBD1 (5 bases). In germline, CDR1 is MNHEY, CDR2 SVGEGT. Trimming stripped 4 bases from V and 8 bases from J, with 24 bases between. The CDR3 loop spans 17 amino acids. CDR3 coding DNA: TGTGCCAGCAGTTCGGGTCGGTCGACAGCCCCGGTCGAGCCCCAGCATTTT. It yields the protein CASSSGRSTAPVEPQHF.

This rearrangement joins TRBV19 to TRBJ2-4; tentative D call: TRBD1 (6 bases). The ends were cut back, 3 bases at V and 0 bases at J, with 12 bases in the middle. The germline gives CDR1 LNHDA, CDR2 SQIVND (reference sequence). This CDR3 has 16 residues. In nucleotides, the CDR3 is TGTGCCAGTAGTATTTTTACAGGGCTAGCCAAAAACATTCAGTACTTC. This translates into CASSIFTGLAKNIQYF.

This clone was detected only a few times. The V call is TRBV14, the J call TRBJ2-7; perhaps TRBD2 as D (5 bases). Trimming removed 0 bases from V and 2 bases from J, with 8 bases in between. The CDR3 covers 14 residues. Germline lookup yields CDR1 SGHDN and CDR2 FVKESK. CDR3 in DNA: TGTGCCAGCAGCCAAGAATTCGGGGCCTACGAGCAGTACTTC. Its protein product is CASSQEFGAYEQYF.

The chain recombines TRBV24-1 with TRBJ1-4; D may be TRBD1 (6 bases). The V gene's germline CDR1 is KGHDR and CDR2 SFDVKD. Trimming took off 2 bases at V and 3 bases at J, with 15 bases between the two ends. The CDR3 consists of 17 residues. The CDR3 nucleotides read TGTGCCACCAGTGATTATAAAAACAGGGAGGCTAATGAAAAACTGTTTTTT. Protein sequence: CATSDYKNREANEKLFF.

The chain joins TRBV6-5 to TRBJ2-7; D unresolved. Germline values: CDR1 MNHEY, CDR2 SVGAGI. This CDR3 region has 15 residues. Deletions cut 0 bases from V and 3 bases from J, with 12 bases between. DNA of the CDR3: TGTGCCAGCAGTTACTCGAATTACCGCTTCTACGAGCAGTACTTC. Its protein product is CASSYSNYRFYEQYF.

The V gene is TRBV24-1, the J gene TRBJ1-5, with D maybe TRBD1 (5 bases). The CDR3 contains 15 residues. Germline CDR1 reads KGHDR; CDR2 reads SFDVKD. V was clipped by 4 bases and J by 2 bases, with 11 bases between them. The CDR3 DNA sequence: TGTGCCACCAGTGACCCGGGACCGGGCAATCAGCCCCAGCATTTT. Amino acids: CATSDPGPGNQPQHF.

The chain employs TRBV29-1 and TRBJ2-5, with 7 bases aligning to TRBD1. This CDR3 region has 12 residues. Germline values: CDR1 SQVTM, CDR2 ANQGSEA. V dropped 4 bases and J dropped 6; count of bases not matched to a gene: 5. The CDR3 nucleotides are TGCAGCGTTGTTGTACAGGGGAAGACCCAGTACTTC. It codes for CSVVVQGKTQYF.